The 6 T cell receptor beta chains below were found in one sample sequenced in a study of Ad26.COV2.S vaccination and SARS-CoV-2 variants. Only in-frame clones appear in the TCRdb table, and some are missing; sequencing was by immunoSEQ multiplex PCR. This table holds 150,000 to 200,000 clones, roughly 85% found once. Sequenced material: peripheral blood, taken after recovery from COVID-19. The receptors were gathered from a human donor who had recovered from COVID-19.

V usage is TRBV27 and J usage is TRBJ2-5, with D uncertain. The CDR3 is 13 amino acids. Trimming shortened V by 5 bases and J by 2 bases, and 9 bases separated the two germline ends. CDR1 is MNHEY, CDR2 SMNVEV, per germline (reference sequence). This chain's CDR3 is CASSPSEQETQYF. CDR3 nucleotides: TGTGCCAGCAGTCCCTCGGAACAAGAGACCCAGTACTTC.

The chain combines TRBV4-1 with TRBJ2-7; 9 nucleotides agree with TRBD1. The V gene's germline CDR1 is MGHRA and CDR2 YSYEKL. CDR3 size: 16 residues. The V gene end was trimmed by 4 bases and the J gene end by 3 bases; junction bases not matched to a gene: 10. This chain's CDR3 is CASSLNRDREIYEQYF. The CDR3 DNA follows: TGCGCCAGCAGCCTCAACCGGGACAGGGAGATCTACGAGCAGTACTTC.

The chain employs TRBV5-4 and TRBJ2-1; TRBD1 might be the D (6 bases). The V gene's germline CDR1 is SGHNT and CDR2 YYREEE (reference sequence). The length of the CDR3 is 14 residues. The V gene lost 2 bases and the J gene lost 5 bases, with 11 bases spanning the gap. The CDR3 nucleotides read TGTGCCAGCAGCTTAAGAGGGGGAAACAATGAGCAGTTCTTC. This gives the protein CASSLRGGNNEQFF. Combining the CDR3 with reference TRBV5-4 and TRBJ2-1 gives the whole variable domain ETGVTQSPTHLIKTRGQQVTLRCSSQSGHNTVSWYQQALGQGPQFIFQYYREEENGRGNFPPRFSGLQFPNYSSELNVNALELDDSALYLCASSLRGGNNEQFFGPGTRLTVL.

A single count supports this clone. The J gene is TRBJ1-2, the V gene TRBV7-2, with D perhaps matching TRBD1 (6 bases). Trimming took off 0 bases at V and 4 bases at J, with 12 bases between the two ends. The length of the CDR3 is 15 residues. Germline lookup yields CDR1 SGHTA and CDR2 FQGNSA. The CDR3 protein is CASSLARGGGYGYTF. CDR3 sequence (DNA): TGTGCCAGCAGCTTAGCGAGGGGGGGCGGCTATGGCTACACCTTC.

This clone was recorded a few times. The J gene is TRBJ2-1, the V gene TRBV3-1 (or the pseudogene TRBV3-2); 15 bases agree with TRBD2. V trimming: 9 bases; J trimming: 9 bases; junction bases outside the gene matches: 12. Per germline, CDR1 LGHDT and CDR2 YNNKEL (reference sequence). The CDR3 has 16 residues. The CDR3 DNA follows: TGTGCCAGTAGAGTTGGACTAGCGGGGGGGCCTAGTGAGCAGTTCTTC. Its protein product is CASRVGLAGGPSEQFF.

The rearrangement joins TRBV10-3 to TRBJ1-1; 8 bases are shared with TRBD1. Germline CDR1 and CDR2: ENHRY and SYGVKD. CDR3 length: 12 residues. V shed 7 bases and J 3 bases; nucleotides not matched to a gene: 1. CDR3 in amino acids: CAIKTGDTEAFF. The CDR3 DNA reads TGTGCCATCAAGACAGGGGACACTGAAGCTTTCTTT.